The source of this T cell receptor (beta chain) is a study of CXCR3-negative and CXCR3-positive naive CD8 T cells. Details on this clonotype: Its antigen is still unknown.

5' RACE that incorporated UMI labels was used to prepare the TRB cDNA libraries. No DNA is given; TCRdb re-called the 5' RACE reads and lists each CDR3 protein once. This sample's table reports approximately 70,000 distinct CDR3 sequences. Broader study findings: Whereas both naive subsets had comparably high diversity, memory CD8+ cells had much lower diversity. Comparison of naive CXCR3-negative and CXCR3-positive cells revealed similar TRBV-TRBJ usage, while memory cells differed.

Using triplicate sorts, roughly 300,000 cells were collected each time from every CD8+ T cell subset. Naive CD8+ T cells displayed a CD45RO-CCR7+CD27+CD95- phenotype. CDR1 and CDR2 from the germline V gene are MNHEY and SVGAGI. CDR3 length: 15 residues. The sample was naive CXCR3- CD8+ T cells from blood. Subset meaning: CD45RO-CCR7+CD27+CD95- naive CD8+ T cells lacking CXCR3 (TNR3-). This receptor was identified in a human donor in good health. Some clones in this sample may be carry-over from other donors' samples. The V gene is TRBV6-5, the J gene TRBJ2-7; TCRdb calls TRBD1, which cannot be checked without DNA. CDR3 region: CASSYPGSGGYEQYF.